The rows below give T cell receptor beta chains drawn from one sample of a study of blood T cell repertoires in COVID-19. The method was immunoSEQ multiplex PCR; TCRdb's version includes in-frame clones alone and lacks a portion of them. The sample shows 150,000 to 200,000 clones, about 83% of them seen only once. Specimen: PBMCs or T cells enriched from blood (not recorded which). These receptors all stem from a woman aged 25 to 45 who had been exposed to COVID-19. The CDR3 runs from the conserved cysteine through the conserved F or W. The D gene is left open where the match is weak. Rows give clone size only sometimes, using once, few, many, or a class for an expanded clone.

D gene: .; J gene: TRBJ2-1; V gene: TRBV27; clone size: .; CDR3 DNA: TGTGCCAGCAGTCCGCCGGGACTCGATTACAATGAGCAGTTCTTC; CDR3 protein: CASSPPGLDYNEQFF
D gene: .; J gene: TRBJ1-1; V gene: TRBV10-3; clone size: few; CDR3 DNA: TGTGCCATCCGGACGGAGAGGGTGAACACTGAAGCTTTCTTT; CDR3 protein: CAIRTERVNTEAFF
D gene: .; J gene: TRBJ1-1; V gene: TRBV9; clone size: .; CDR3 DNA: TGTGCCAGCAGCCCTCGCCGGGTATTAAACACTGAAGCTTTCTTT; CDR3 protein: CASSPRRVLNTEAFF
D gene: .; J gene: TRBJ1-2; V gene: TRBV30; clone size: .; CDR3 DNA: TGTGCCTGGAGTGTAGATCAGGTCTACTACACCTTC; CDR3 protein: CAWSVDQVYYTF
D gene: .; J gene: TRBJ1-3; V gene: TRBV5-4; clone size: few; CDR3 DNA: TGTGCCAGCAGCTTTTCCAGCAGGGGTTCTGGAAACACCATATATTTT; CDR3 protein: CASSFSSRGSGNTIYF
D gene: TRBD1; J gene: TRBJ1-5; V gene: TRBV30; clone size: .; CDR3 DNA: TGTGCCTGGAGTGAAGGCAGGGGGAATCAGCCCCAGCATTTT; CDR3 protein: CAWSEGRGNQPQHF
D gene: TRBD2; J gene: TRBJ2-5; V gene: TRBV6-5; clone size: once; CDR3 DNA: TGTGCCAGCAGTTACCTCCGCGGGGGGTACCAAGAGACCCAGTACTTC; CDR3 protein: CASSYLRGGYQETQYF
D gene: TRBD2; J gene: TRBJ2-3; V gene: TRBV10-1; clone size: .; CDR3 DNA: TGCGCCAGCAGTGAACTAGCGGTATACACAGATACGCAGTATTTT; CDR3 protein: CASSELAVYTDTQYF
D gene: .; J gene: TRBJ1-1; V gene: TRBV2; clone size: .; CDR3 DNA: TGTGCCAGCAATTCAGGGTTATGGATGAACACTGAAGCTTTCTTT; CDR3 protein: CASNSGLWMNTEAFF
D gene: TRBD2; J gene: TRBJ2-5; V gene: TRBV10-2; clone size: .; CDR3 DNA: TGCGCCAGCAGTGAGGCCCCGTTCCTAGCGGGGGGGTTGATTAAAGAGACCCAGTACTTC; CDR3 protein: CASSEAPFLAGGLIKETQYF
D gene: .; J gene: TRBJ2-1; V gene: TRBV11-3; clone size: .; CDR3 DNA: TGTGCCAGCAGCCCTCGGGGGTCTCCCTACAATGAGCAGTTCTTC; CDR3 protein: CASSPRGSPYNEQFF
D gene: .; J gene: TRBJ1-1; V gene: TRBV2; clone size: .; CDR3 DNA: TGTGCCAGCAGAGGCGGAACCATGAACACTGAAGCTTTCTTT; CDR3 protein: CASRGGTMNTEAFF
D gene: .; J gene: TRBJ1-2; V gene: TRBV6-5; clone size: once; CDR3 DNA: TGTGCCAGCAGGTCGGTTTTCTATGGCTACACCTTC; CDR3 protein: CASRSVFYGYTF
D gene: TRBD1; J gene: TRBJ2-7; V gene: TRBV2; clone size: few; CDR3 DNA: TGTGCCAGCAGTCAGGACAGGGCCCACGAGCAGTACTTC; CDR3 protein: CASSQDRAHEQYF
D gene: .; J gene: TRBJ2-3; V gene: TRBV5-4; clone size: .; CDR3 DNA: TGTGCCAGCAGCTTGGAAAGGGGTGCAGATACGCAGTATTTT; CDR3 protein: CASSLERGADTQYF
D gene: TRBD1; J gene: TRBJ1-5; V gene: TRBV5-1; clone size: few; CDR3 DNA: TGCGCCAGCAGCATCAGACAGGGGAGGGAGCCCCAGCATTTT; CDR3 protein: CASSIRQGREPQHF
D gene: .; J gene: TRBJ2-7; V gene: TRBV12-3/TRBV12-4; clone size: .; CDR3 DNA: TGTGCCAGCAGCCCCGACAGCTACGAGCAGTACTTC; CDR3 protein: CASSPDSYEQYF
D gene: .; J gene: TRBJ2-2; V gene: TRBV11-3; clone size: few; CDR3 DNA: TGTGCCAGCAGCTTCAGGGGGAACACCGGGGAGCTGTTTTTT; CDR3 protein: CASSFRGNTGELFF
D gene: .; J gene: TRBJ1-3; V gene: TRBV27; clone size: .; CDR3 DNA: TGTGCCAGCAGTTTGGGGGGATCAGGAAACACCATATATTTT; CDR3 protein: CASSLGGSGNTIYF
D gene: .; J gene: TRBJ2-2; V gene: TRBV9; clone size: .; CDR3 DNA: TGTGCCAGCAGCCCAAAGCCGGAGAGTAACACCGGGGAGCTGTTTTTT; CDR3 protein: CASSPKPESNTGELFF
D gene: TRBD2; J gene: TRBJ2-1; V gene: TRBV7-2; clone size: .; CDR3 DNA: TGTGCCAGCAGCTTACTAAGCGGGGGCTCGGATGAGCAGTTCTTC; CDR3 protein: CASSLLSGGSDEQFF
D gene: .; J gene: TRBJ2-7; V gene: TRBV30; clone size: few; CDR3 DNA: TGTGCCTGGGGACACAGCTACGAGCAGTACTTC; CDR3 protein: CAWGHSYEQYF
D gene: .; J gene: TRBJ2-1; V gene: TRBV5-6; clone size: .; CDR3 DNA: TGTGCCAGCAGCTACCAGGGGCTGGATGAGCAGTTCTTC; CDR3 protein: CASSYQGLDEQFF
D gene: TRBD1; J gene: TRBJ2-7; V gene: TRBV6-5; clone size: .; CDR3 DNA: TGTGCCAGCAGGCACCCTCGGGACAGTCCCTACGAGCAGTACTTC; CDR3 protein: CASRHPRDSPYEQYF
D gene: .; J gene: TRBJ1-1; V gene: TRBV7-3; clone size: once; CDR3 DNA: TGTGCCAGCAGCCAAGGACAGTTGAACACTGAAGCTTTCTTT; CDR3 protein: CASSQGQLNTEAFF
D gene: .; J gene: TRBJ1-1; V gene: TRBV5-5; clone size: .; CDR3 DNA: TGTGCCAGCAGCTTGGGTTGGGAGATGAACACTGAAGCTTTCTTT; CDR3 protein: CASSLGWEMNTEAFF
D gene: TRBD1; J gene: TRBJ2-2; V gene: TRBV9; clone size: .; CDR3 DNA: TGTGCCAGCAGCCCCCGGGGACAGGGTCAAACCGGGGAGCTGTTTTTT; CDR3 protein: CASSPRGQGQTGELFF
D gene: TRBD1; J gene: TRBJ1-5; V gene: TRBV3-1/TRBV3-2; clone size: .; CDR3 DNA: TGTGCCAGCAGCCAAGATCTCACCGGGACAGGGTGGAATCAGCCCCAGCATTTT; CDR3 protein: CASSQDLTGTGWNQPQHF
D gene: .; J gene: TRBJ1-5; V gene: TRBV2; clone size: .; CDR3 DNA: TGTGCCAGCAGTGAAGTGGGGGGAAACAATCAGCCCCAGCATTTT; CDR3 protein: CASSEVGGNNQPQHF
D gene: TRBD2; J gene: TRBJ2-1; V gene: TRBV7-3; clone size: many; CDR3 DNA: TGTGCCAGCAGCTCCGAACGGGGGGGCATCAATGAGCAGTTCTTC; CDR3 protein: CASSSERGGINEQFF
D gene: TRBD2; J gene: TRBJ2-7; V gene: TRBV4-2; clone size: .; CDR3 DNA: TGTGCCAGCAGAGACCCCCGGGACTATTCGGGTGAGCAGTACTTC; CDR3 protein: CASRDPRDYSGEQYF
D gene: TRBD1; J gene: TRBJ1-2; V gene: TRBV2; clone size: once; CDR3 DNA: TGTGCCAGCAGCCCAAGGACAGGGCGAGGCTACACCTTC; CDR3 protein: CASSPRTGRGYTF
D gene: .; J gene: TRBJ1-2; V gene: TRBV10-1; clone size: .; CDR3 DNA: TGCGCCAGCAGTGAGGACAGACAGTATGGCTACACCTTC; CDR3 protein: CASSEDRQYGYTF
D gene: TRBD1; J gene: TRBJ1-2; V gene: TRBV30; clone size: few; CDR3 DNA: TGTGCCTGGAGTTGGGACAGGTCGGGCTATGGCTACACCTTC; CDR3 protein: CAWSWDRSGYGYTF
D gene: .; J gene: TRBJ1-1; V gene: TRBV5-1; clone size: .; CDR3 DNA: TGCGCCAGCAGCTTGGTGGGCCTTGAAGCTTTCTTT; CDR3 protein: CASSLVGLEAFF
D gene: TRBD1; J gene: TRBJ1-1; V gene: TRBV18; clone size: .; CDR3 DNA: TGTGCCAGCTCACCTGCCCAGGGGGGAACTGAAGCTTTCTTT; CDR3 protein: CASSPAQGGTEAFF
D gene: .; J gene: TRBJ1-6; V gene: TRBV14; clone size: .; CDR3 DNA: TGTGCCAGCAGCCTCAACTGGGGGACAAGGAATTCACCCCTCCACTTT; CDR3 protein: CASSLNWGTRNSPLHF
D gene: TRBD1; J gene: TRBJ2-3; V gene: TRBV3-1/TRBV3-2; clone size: .; CDR3 DNA: TGTGCCAGCAGCCAAGATGATGACAGGGGGGACACAGATACGCAGTATTTT; CDR3 protein: CASSQDDDRGDTDTQYF
D gene: .; J gene: TRBJ1-5; V gene: TRBV4-1; clone size: once; CDR3 DNA: TGCGCCAGCAGCCCTAACCCGACAGGAAACATGAATCAGCCCCAGCATTTT; CDR3 protein: CASSPNPTGNMNQPQHF
D gene: .; J gene: TRBJ1-1; V gene: TRBV11-2; clone size: .; CDR3 DNA: TGTGCCAGCAGCTTAGCCCCCAAGGGAGGGGCTTTCTTT; CDR3 protein: CASSLAPKGGAFF
D gene: .; J gene: TRBJ1-3; V gene: TRBV3-1/TRBV3-2; clone size: .; CDR3 DNA: TGTGCCAGCAGCCTTTACCGGGTCCTCGGGGACACCATATATTTT; CDR3 protein: CASSLYRVLGDTIYF
D gene: .; J gene: TRBJ1-1; V gene: TRBV25-1; clone size: .; CDR3 DNA: TGTGCCAGCAGTGTATCGGTGACTGAAGCTTTCTTT; CDR3 protein: CASSVSVTEAFF
D gene: .; J gene: TRBJ1-1; V gene: TRBV3-1/TRBV3-2; clone size: .; CDR3 DNA: TGTGCCAGCAGCCGACTATCGAACACTGAAGCTTTCTTT; CDR3 protein: CASSRLSNTEAFF
D gene: .; J gene: TRBJ2-7; V gene: TRBV12-3/TRBV12-4; clone size: .; CDR3 DNA: TGTGCCAGCGCCGGAGGCAACCTCTACGAGCAGTACTTC; CDR3 protein: CASAGGNLYEQYF
D gene: TRBD2; J gene: TRBJ2-1; V gene: TRBV6-5; clone size: .; CDR3 DNA: TGTGCCAGCAGTTACTCGACTAGCGGGGGTCTGAATGAGCAGTTCTTC; CDR3 protein: CASSYSTSGGLNEQFF
D gene: .; J gene: TRBJ1-6; V gene: TRBV5-6; clone size: once; CDR3 DNA: TGTGCCACCGTACGGAGGAGCTCCTATAATTCACCCCTCCACTTT; CDR3 protein: CATVRRSSYNSPLHF
D gene: .; J gene: TRBJ2-3; V gene: TRBV5-4; clone size: .; CDR3 DNA: TGTGCCAGCAGCTTGGGCGGGGTAGATACGCAGTATTTT; CDR3 protein: CASSLGGVDTQYF
D gene: TRBD1; J gene: TRBJ2-3; V gene: TRBV19; clone size: .; CDR3 DNA: TGTGCCAGTAGCGACAGGGGGCAAGAAGATACGCAGTATTTT; CDR3 protein: CASSDRGQEDTQYF
D gene: .; J gene: TRBJ2-2; V gene: TRBV5-1; clone size: .; CDR3 DNA: TGCGCCAGCAGCTTGGCTTTCTTTAGGTTTAGTTACAGATTCACCGGGGAGCTGTTTTTT; CDR3 protein: CASSLAFFRFSYRFTGELFF
D gene: TRBD1; J gene: TRBJ1-2; V gene: TRBV15; clone size: .; CDR3 DNA: TGTGCCACCAGCGGATGGGGGGACAGGGTCTATGGCTACACCTTC; CDR3 protein: CATSGWGDRVYGYTF
D gene: .; J gene: TRBJ1-1; V gene: TRBV11-1; clone size: .; CDR3 DNA: TGTGCCAGCAGTTCTCCGCTGACAGGATTGCCTGAAGCTTTCTTT; CDR3 protein: CASSSPLTGLPEAFF
D gene: .; J gene: TRBJ1-3; V gene: TRBV11-2; clone size: .; CDR3 DNA: TGTGCCAGCAGCTTGAACGAGGCGTACACTTACTCTGGAAACACCATATATTTT; CDR3 protein: CASSLNEAYTYSGNTIYF
D gene: .; J gene: TRBJ2-7; V gene: TRBV2; clone size: .; CDR3 DNA: TGTGCCAGCATGTCAGATTCCTACGAGCAGTACTTC; CDR3 protein: CASMSDSYEQYF
D gene: .; J gene: TRBJ1-1; V gene: TRBV10-3; clone size: .; CDR3 DNA: TGTGCCATCAAGGAGGGAATTGAAGCTTTCTTT; CDR3 protein: CAIKEGIEAFF